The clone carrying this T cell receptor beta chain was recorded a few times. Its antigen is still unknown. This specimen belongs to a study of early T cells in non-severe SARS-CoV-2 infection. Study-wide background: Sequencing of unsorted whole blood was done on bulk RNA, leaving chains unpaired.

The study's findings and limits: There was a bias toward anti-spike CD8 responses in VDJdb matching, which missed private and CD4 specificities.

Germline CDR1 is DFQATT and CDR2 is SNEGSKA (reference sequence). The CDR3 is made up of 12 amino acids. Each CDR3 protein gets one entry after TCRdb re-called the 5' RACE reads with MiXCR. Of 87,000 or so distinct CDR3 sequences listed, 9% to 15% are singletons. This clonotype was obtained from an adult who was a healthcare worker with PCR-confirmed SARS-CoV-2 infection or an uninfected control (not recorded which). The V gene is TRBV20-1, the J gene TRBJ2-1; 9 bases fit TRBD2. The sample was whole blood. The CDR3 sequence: CGVAGVSNEQFF. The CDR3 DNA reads TGCGGAGTAGCGGGAGTTTCGAATGAGCAGTTCTTC.